The 12 T cell receptor beta chains listed next were all sequenced from one sample in a study of cytomegalovirus exposure and HLA in healthy donors. The primer mix had 60 Vbeta and 13 Jbeta primers. Clones were sequenced by immunoSEQ multiplex PCR, and TCRdb holds only the in-frame ones, with some missing. The table lists some 150,000 clones, 70% to 80% of them singletons. Sequencing input: PBMCs. Source of these receptors: a woman between 50 and 59 years old in good health and CMV-seronegative.

The CDR3 DNA sequence: TGTGCCAGCAGCTTAGCGGGACAGCCCCAAGAGACCCAGTACTTC. This sequence encodes CASSLAGQPQETQYF. The genes are TRBV7-2 and TRBJ2-5; the match to TRBD1 covers 7 bases. The CDR3 contains 15 residues. J lost 1 base, V lost 0 bases, and 2 bases had no gene match. CDR1 SGHTA and CDR2 FQGNSA come from the germline V gene. The whole variable domain, filled in from reference TRBV7-2 and TRBJ2-5, reads GAGVSQSPSNKVTEKGKDVELRCDPISGHTALYWYRQSLGQGLEFLIYFQGNSAPDKSGLPSDRFSAERTGGSVSTLTIQRTQQEDSAVYLCASSLAGQPQETQYFGPGTRLLVL.

The chain is built from TRBV4-1 and TRBJ2-2, with 9 bases aligning to TRBD1. The CDR3 sequence is 15 residues long. The ends lost 1 base at V and 5 bases at J; junction bases unmatched: 2. Germline values: CDR1 MGHRA, CDR2 YSYEKL. The CDR3, as DNA: TGCGCCAGCAGCCAAGGGACAGGGGAGACCGGGGAGCTGTTTTTT. Protein product: CASSQGTGETGELFF.

This chain uses TRBV2 with TRBJ2-7; TRBD2 matches 9 bases. CDR1 is SNHLY and CDR2 is FYNNEI in the germline V gene. The CDR3 covers 18 residues. V lost 7 bases, J lost 5 bases, and 21 bases stayed unmatched. In DNA form, the CDR3 reads TGTGCCAGCAAGGTTGGTTGGACTAGCGAGATCGTTGAGGACGAGCAGTACTTC. This codes for CASKVGWTSEIVEDEQYF.

This clone was observed a handful of times. The CDR3 reads CASSPPGQFSSYNSPLHF. The CDR3 region has the DNA TGTGCCAGCTCACCTCCGGGACAGTTTAGCTCCTATAATTCACCCCTCCACTTT. V gene TRBV18 combines with J gene TRBJ1-6; TRBD1 matches 7 bases. Germline CDR1 KGHSH, CDR2 LQKENI. The V gene end was trimmed by 3 bases and the J gene end by 0 bases; junction bases not matched to a gene: 8. The CDR3 loop spans 18 amino acids.

The genes are TRBV4-2 and TRBJ1-1; 7 bases are shared with TRBD1. Germline V gives CDR1 LGHNA, CDR2 YNFKEQ. The CDR3 is made up of 17 amino acids. Trimming at V came to 0 bases and at J to 1 base, leaving 8 bases not matched to a gene. The CDR3 loop is CASSQEITGQANTEAFF. The DNA of the CDR3 is TGTGCCAGCAGCCAAGAGATAACCGGACAGGCGAACACTGAAGCTTTCTTT.

This sequence joins TRBV10-2 and TRBJ1-2; unclear D gene. Germline V gene lookup returns CDR1 WSHSY and CDR2 SAAADI. Trimming left V 5 bases short and J 4 bases short, with 8 bases between. The CDR3 contains 12 residues. The CDR3 protein is CASSLDSYGYTF. CDR3 nucleotide sequence: TGCGCCAGCAGTCTCGACTCCTATGGCTACACCTTC.

This chain links TRBV27 with TRBJ1-2; weak D call: TRBD1 (5 bases). V gave up 5 bases and J gave up 5 bases, with 18 bases separating them. This CDR3 is 15 amino acids long. Looked up from germline, CDR1 is MNHEY and CDR2 is SMNVEV (reference sequence). The CDR3 is CASSPDSQIIYGYTF. As DNA, the CDR3 is TGTGCCAGCAGTCCTGACAGTCAGATCATATATGGCTACACCTTC.

The gene calls are TRBV5-1 and TRBJ1-4; tentative D call: TRBD1 (5 bases). Germline V lookup: CDR1 SGHRS, CDR2 YFSETQ. CDR3 size: 20 residues. Trimming pared 3 bases from V and 7 bases from J, leaving 31 bases between. CDR3 in DNA: TGCGCCAGCAGCTCCTGGCGGTCGGGGGGTTTAGAAGGCAACGTTGAAAAACTGTTTTTT. This codes for CASSSWRSGGLEGNVEKLFF.

The chain has TRBV7-8 and TRBJ2-7; 14 positions match TRBD2. Germline lookup yields CDR1 SGHVS and CDR2 FQNEAQ. CDR3 length: 16 amino acids. Trimming took 6 bases from V and 5 from J; bases not matched to a gene: 9. The CDR3 sequence is CASSYRLAGGPDEQYF. In DNA form, the CDR3 reads TGTGCCAGCAGTTACCGACTAGCGGGAGGGCCAGACGAGCAGTACTTC.

This chain connects TRBV27 to TRBJ2-1, with 9 bases matching TRBD1. This CDR3 is built from 16 residues. Germline assignment: CDR1 MNHEY and CDR2 SMNVEV (reference sequence). Trimming cost V 2 bases and J 2 bases; bases outside gene matches: 4. Written as DNA, the CDR3 is TGTGCCAGCAGTTTAAGGGACAGGGCAACCTACAATGAGCAGTTCTTC. Its protein product is CASSLRDRATYNEQFF.

To note about this clone: The same CDR3 is also encoded by other DNA sequences in this sample. This chain joins TRBV18 and TRBJ2-7; tentatively, D is TRBD2 (6 bases). V lost 0 bases and J lost 5, with 14 bases in between. The germline gives CDR1 KGHSH, CDR2 LQKENI. The CDR3 runs to 15 residues. The CDR3 nucleotides are TGTGCCAGCTCACCACCGTCGGGAGACCGACACGAGCAGTACTTC. It encodes CASSPPSGDRHEQYF.

Written as DNA, the CDR3 is TGTGCCAGCAGCTTAGCCCCTAGCAAGTATGGCGAGCAGTACTTC. This gives the protein CASSLAPSKYGEQYF. The chain recombines TRBV11-2 with TRBJ2-7; weak D call: TRBD2 (5 bases). CDR1 SGHAT and CDR2 FQNNGV come from the germline V gene. The CDR3 loop spans 15 amino acids. The germline V and J ends were trimmed by 1 base and 6 bases, with 16 bases remaining between them.